This T cell receptor (beta chain) stems from a study of T cells in Graves' hyperthyroidism and ophthalmopathy. Regarding the study as a whole: Ophthalmopathy, which appeared later, was predicted by the model a median around 6.9 months before onset. Blood samples included most of the expanded thyroid clonotypes exceeding 0.001.

TCR beta CDR3 regions were amplified from RNA transcripts. When the TCR CDR3 underwent first-round RT-PCR, the HTBI primer set was used. TCRdb re-analysed the multiplex PCR reads in MiXCR, keeping a single row per CDR3 protein. The repertoire consists of roughly 290,000 distinct CDR3 sequences, with roughly an eighth occurring once and the leading ten covering 7.9%. Diagnoses rested on clinical symptoms, serum thyroxine and TRAb, thyroid ultrasound and orbital computed tomography. CDR1 is MNHNS, CDR2 SASEGT, per germline. This CDR3 is built from 17 residues. To note about this clonotype: Its antigen is unidentified. Germline is not matched at one junction end, which may reflect a read error.

Sequences were obtained from blood. The TCR originated in a woman in her thirties or forties with Graves' hyperthyroidism. The chain links TRBV6-1 to TRBJ2-7; 11 positions agree with TRBD1. The CDR3 spells CASSEDRGRESSYEQYF. CDR3 in DNA: TGCGCCAGCAGTGAGGACAGGGGGCGCGAAAGCTCCTACGAGCAGTACTTC.